This is a list of T cell receptor beta chains from one sample in a study of blood T cell repertoires in COVID-19. Profiling relied on immunoSEQ multiplex PCR, and the TCRdb table lists in-frame clones only, not all of them. The sample has under 200,000 clones, over 75% seen once. Input material: PBMCs or T cells enriched from blood (not recorded which). The receptors here all came from a woman aged 45-65 years who had recovered from COVID-19. Both conserved end residues are part of each CDR3. The order of the fields is CDR3 DNA, CDR3 protein, J gene, clone size, D gene, CDR3 length, V gene. A D gene is named only where the DNA matches it firmly. Clone size appears in some rows only: once, few, many, or a class for an expanded clone.

CDR3nt: TGTGCCAGCAGGGGTTCGGGGGAGCTGTATGGCTACACCTTC
CDR3aa: CASRGSGELYGYTF
j_gene: TRBJ1-2
abundance: .
d_gene: .
len: 14
v_gene: TRBV5-4

CDR3nt: TGTGCCAGCAGCGTAGATCGAGATACGCAGTATTTT
CDR3aa: CASSVDRDTQYF
j_gene: TRBJ2-3
abundance: .
d_gene: .
len: 12
v_gene: TRBV9

CDR3nt: TGCGCCAGCAGCTTGACGGGAGAATCCTACAATGAGCAGTTCTTC
CDR3aa: CASSLTGESYNEQFF
j_gene: TRBJ2-1
abundance: .
d_gene: .
len: 15
v_gene: TRBV5-1

CDR3nt: TGTGCCAGCAGCTTTGGGGGACACCACAATCAGCCCCAGCATTTT
CDR3aa: CASSFGGHHNQPQHF
j_gene: TRBJ1-5
abundance: .
d_gene: .
len: 15
v_gene: TRBV7-2

CDR3nt: TGTGCCAGCTCACCTTCAGATAGCGGGGCCCGCACAGATACGCAGTATTTT
CDR3aa: CASSPSDSGARTDTQYF
j_gene: TRBJ2-3
abundance: .
d_gene: TRBD2
len: 17
v_gene: TRBV18

CDR3nt: TGTGCCAGCAGCTTAGGGGGACAGGGAGCTAACTATGGCTACACCTTC
CDR3aa: CASSLGGQGANYGYTF
j_gene: TRBJ1-2
abundance: .
d_gene: TRBD1
len: 16
v_gene: TRBV7-8

CDR3nt: TGCGCCAGCAGCCCCCCCAGGGCAGTGATCTTGAACACTGAAGCTTTCTTT
CDR3aa: CASSPPRAVILNTEAFF
j_gene: TRBJ1-1
abundance: .
d_gene: .
len: 17
v_gene: TRBV4-1

CDR3nt: TGTGCCAGCAAGTGGCAGGGGGGACTCTACGAGCAGTACTTC
CDR3aa: CASKWQGGLYEQYF
j_gene: TRBJ2-7
abundance: .
d_gene: .
len: 14
v_gene: TRBV28

CDR3nt: TGTGCCAGCACGGCCAGGGGACCTAACTCTGGAAACACCATATATTTT
CDR3aa: CASTARGPNSGNTIYF
j_gene: TRBJ1-3
abundance: .
d_gene: .
len: 16
v_gene: TRBV2

CDR3nt: TGTGCCAGCAGTTCCCGGGACAGGGCCACTGAAGCTTTCTTT
CDR3aa: CASSSRDRATEAFF
j_gene: TRBJ1-1
abundance: .
d_gene: TRBD1
len: 14
v_gene: TRBV2

CDR3nt: TGTGCCAGTAGTCAACAGACAGATACGCAGTATTTT
CDR3aa: CASSQQTDTQYF
j_gene: TRBJ2-3
abundance: .
d_gene: .
len: 12
v_gene: TRBV19

CDR3nt: TGTGCCAGCAGCTTAGTGGGCAGGGGGCTTGAAAAACTGTTTTTT
CDR3aa: CASSLVGRGLEKLFF
j_gene: TRBJ1-4
abundance: .
d_gene: TRBD1
len: 15
v_gene: TRBV11-2

CDR3nt: TGTGCCAGCAGCTTGGGACTAGCGGGAGGCGGCACCGGGGAGCTGTTTTTT
CDR3aa: CASSLGLAGGGTGELFF
j_gene: TRBJ2-2
abundance: .
d_gene: TRBD2
len: 17
v_gene: TRBV5-6

CDR3nt: TGCGCCAGCAGCCAACTCAACCGGGACAGGGGGGACAATGAGCAGTTCTTC
CDR3aa: CASSQLNRDRGDNEQFF
j_gene: TRBJ2-1
abundance: once
d_gene: TRBD1
len: 17
v_gene: TRBV4-1

CDR3nt: TGTGCCAGCAGCTTAGGGTCAGGGGGAAATTCACCCCTCCACTTT
CDR3aa: CASSLGSGGNSPLHF
j_gene: TRBJ1-6
abundance: .
d_gene: TRBD1
len: 15
v_gene: TRBV7-6

CDR3nt: TGTGCCAGCAGCCGTGGGGCGGGGGAAAAACTGTTTTTT
CDR3aa: CASSRGAGEKLFF
j_gene: TRBJ1-4
abundance: .
d_gene: .
len: 13
v_gene: TRBV7-2

CDR3nt: TGTGCCACCTCTAACTCGGATGGCTACACCTTC
CDR3aa: CATSNSDGYTF
j_gene: TRBJ1-2
abundance: .
d_gene: .
len: 11
v_gene: TRBV24-1

CDR3nt: TGTGCCAGTAGTGCCCGGTGGGCCACTGAAGCTTTCTTT
CDR3aa: CASSARWATEAFF
j_gene: TRBJ1-1
abundance: .
d_gene: .
len: 13
v_gene: TRBV19

CDR3nt: TGTGCCAGCAGCTCGTTAGGTGGGGGGGACAATGAGCAGTTCTTC
CDR3aa: CASSSLGGGDNEQFF
j_gene: TRBJ2-1
abundance: medium-sized
d_gene: TRBD2
len: 15
v_gene: TRBV7-8

CDR3nt: TGTGCCAGCGGTAGCAGGGAAAGTGGAAACACCATATATTTT
CDR3aa: CASGSRESGNTIYF
j_gene: TRBJ1-3
abundance: .
d_gene: .
len: 14
v_gene: TRBV6-5

CDR3nt: TGCGCCAGCAGCCTAGCGACCTACACAGATACGCAGTATTTT
CDR3aa: CASSLATYTDTQYF
j_gene: TRBJ2-3
abundance: .
d_gene: .
len: 14
v_gene: TRBV5-1

CDR3nt: TGTGCCAGCAGCTTGGAGGAAGGATTAGCACAGTACTTC
CDR3aa: CASSLEEGLAQYF
j_gene: TRBJ2-7
abundance: .
d_gene: .
len: 13
v_gene: TRBV5-6

CDR3nt: TGTGCCAGCAGCCCCGGGCAGGGCAAAAACATTCAGTACTTC
CDR3aa: CASSPGQGKNIQYF
j_gene: TRBJ2-4
abundance: .
d_gene: .
len: 14
v_gene: TRBV7-2

CDR3nt: TGTGCCAGCAGCTCGCTTGGACAGGGAAAACCTACAGATACGCAGTATTTT
CDR3aa: CASSSLGQGKPTDTQYF
j_gene: TRBJ2-3
abundance: .
d_gene: TRBD1
len: 17
v_gene: TRBV7-2

CDR3nt: TGCGCCAGCAGCCCAGACTGGGGCAGCAATCAGCCCCAGCATTTT
CDR3aa: CASSPDWGSNQPQHF
j_gene: TRBJ1-5
abundance: .
d_gene: .
len: 15
v_gene: TRBV5-1

CDR3nt: TGTGCCAGCGGATCGGGACAGAACAATCAGCCCCAGCATTTT
CDR3aa: CASGSGQNNQPQHF
j_gene: TRBJ1-5
abundance: .
d_gene: TRBD1
len: 14
v_gene: TRBV2

CDR3nt: TGTGCCAGCAGCCAAGCTCGGACTAGCGGGAGAGCCGGTGAGCAGTTCTTC
CDR3aa: CASSQARTSGRAGEQFF
j_gene: TRBJ2-1
abundance: few
d_gene: TRBD2
len: 17
v_gene: TRBV3-1/TRBV3-2

CDR3nt: TGCGCCAGCAGCTCCGGAGGGCCGGGGTCCTACGAGCAGTACTTC
CDR3aa: CASSSGGPGSYEQYF
j_gene: TRBJ2-7
abundance: .
d_gene: .
len: 15
v_gene: TRBV5-1

CDR3nt: TGCGCCAGCAGCAAACGGGCCGGGACAGGGGACGGGAACACTGAAGCTTTCTTT
CDR3aa: CASSKRAGTGDGNTEAFF
j_gene: TRBJ1-1
abundance: .
d_gene: TRBD1
len: 18
v_gene: TRBV5-1

CDR3nt: TGTGCCAGCAGCTTGGGCACTTCCCACACCATATATTTT
CDR3aa: CASSLGTSHTIYF
j_gene: TRBJ1-3
abundance: .
d_gene: .
len: 13
v_gene: TRBV5-6

CDR3nt: TGTGCCCACAATCAAGGGGGTACAGATACGCAGTATTTT
CDR3aa: CAHNQGGTDTQYF
j_gene: TRBJ2-3
abundance: .
d_gene: .
len: 13
v_gene: TRBV30

CDR3nt: TGTGCCAGCAGTTACTCGATAGGTCGGGGAGACACCTTC
CDR3aa: CASSYSIGRGDTF
j_gene: TRBJ1-2
abundance: .
d_gene: .
len: 13
v_gene: TRBV6-2/TRBV6-3

CDR3nt: TGTGCCAGCAGTCAGACAGGAGTAGGCTACAATGAGCAGTTCTTC
CDR3aa: CASSQTGVGYNEQFF
j_gene: TRBJ2-1
abundance: .
d_gene: .
len: 15
v_gene: TRBV28

CDR3nt: TGTGCCAGCAAAATATCTGGAGGTTTTGGCTACACCTTC
CDR3aa: CASKISGGFGYTF
j_gene: TRBJ1-2
abundance: .
d_gene: .
len: 13
v_gene: TRBV28

CDR3nt: TGTGCCAGCCAATACCAGGTTTCGGCGATGAGTTTCCTCTCTGGGGCCAACGTCCTGACTTTC
CDR3aa: CASQYQVSAMSFLSGANVLTF
j_gene: TRBJ2-6
abundance: .
d_gene: .
len: 21
v_gene: TRBV27

CDR3nt: TGTGCCAGCAGCTCCCGAGGACTAGATGCAGATACGCAGTATTTT
CDR3aa: CASSSRGLDADTQYF
j_gene: TRBJ2-3
abundance: .
d_gene: TRBD2
len: 15
v_gene: TRBV7-2

CDR3nt: TGTGCTTCGACCGGGACAGGGGGTCTCTACGAGCAGTACTTC
CDR3aa: CASTGTGGLYEQYF
j_gene: TRBJ2-7
abundance: .
d_gene: TRBD1
len: 14
v_gene: TRBV30

CDR3nt: TGTGCCAGCTCACCTCCGGGACTAGCGGCTTCTGGGACCTCCTACGAGCAGTACTTC
CDR3aa: CASSPPGLAASGTSYEQYF
j_gene: TRBJ2-7
abundance: .
d_gene: TRBD2
len: 19
v_gene: TRBV18

CDR3nt: TGTGCCAGTACTTACGTCCCCCGGGACAGGAGAACCGGGGAGCTGTTTTTT
CDR3aa: CASTYVPRDRRTGELFF
j_gene: TRBJ2-2
abundance: .
d_gene: TRBD1
len: 17
v_gene: TRBV19

CDR3nt: TGTGCCAGCAGCTCCGGGGGGGATACGCAGTATTTT
CDR3aa: CASSSGGDTQYF
j_gene: TRBJ2-3
abundance: .
d_gene: TRBD2
len: 12
v_gene: TRBV7-2

CDR3nt: TGCGCCAGCAGCTTGGCCTCTAGCGCACCAAGCTCCTACAATGAGCAGTTCTTC
CDR3aa: CASSLASSAPSSYNEQFF
j_gene: TRBJ2-1
abundance: few
d_gene: .
len: 18
v_gene: TRBV5-1

CDR3nt: TGCGCCAGCAGCCAACCAGCGTTGACAGGGATCAATGAGCAGTTCTTC
CDR3aa: CASSQPALTGINEQFF
j_gene: TRBJ2-1
abundance: .
d_gene: TRBD1
len: 16
v_gene: TRBV5-1

CDR3nt: TGTGCCAGCAGTTTGGCGGGAGCACCAGATACGCAGTATTTT
CDR3aa: CASSLAGAPDTQYF
j_gene: TRBJ2-3
abundance: few
d_gene: TRBD2
len: 14
v_gene: TRBV27

CDR3nt: TGCGCCAGCAGCTCCGGGGGCTCCTACGAGCAGTACTTC
CDR3aa: CASSSGGSYEQYF
j_gene: TRBJ2-7
abundance: once
d_gene: .
len: 13
v_gene: TRBV10-2

CDR3nt: TGTGCCAGCAGTGAGATTCGGACAGGGAAAAGGAGCTCTGGAAACACCATATATTTT
CDR3aa: CASSEIRTGKRSSGNTIYF
j_gene: TRBJ1-3
abundance: .
d_gene: TRBD1
len: 19
v_gene: TRBV6-1

CDR3nt: TGTGCCAGTAGTCCACGGACAGGGGAACTGTTTTTT
CDR3aa: CASSPRTGELFF
j_gene: TRBJ1-4
abundance: .
d_gene: TRBD1
len: 12
v_gene: TRBV19

CDR3nt: TGTGCCAGCAGCTTAGGGCAGGTCGCGAACACCGGGGAGCTGTTTTTT
CDR3aa: CASSLGQVANTGELFF
j_gene: TRBJ2-2
abundance: .
d_gene: .
len: 16
v_gene: TRBV7-8

CDR3nt: TGTGCCAGCAGCTCGGCGGGACCGCCCTCGTCTAGCAATCAGCCCCAGCATTTT
CDR3aa: CASSSAGPPSSSNQPQHF
j_gene: TRBJ1-5
abundance: .
d_gene: .
len: 18
v_gene: TRBV7-2

CDR3nt: TGTGCCAGCAGCACCGGGACTAGCGGGAGAGGTTCCGGGGAGCTGTTTTTT
CDR3aa: CASSTGTSGRGSGELFF
j_gene: TRBJ2-2
abundance: few
d_gene: TRBD2
len: 17
v_gene: TRBV25-1

CDR3nt: TGTGCCAGCAGTTTTCCTGTCTCGGTCACTGAAGCTTTCTTT
CDR3aa: CASSFPVSVTEAFF
j_gene: TRBJ1-1
abundance: .
d_gene: .
len: 14
v_gene: TRBV28

CDR3nt: TGCGCCAGCAACCTCGGGCGTGCGGGCGGCGGGAGAAGGCACACAGATACGCAGTATTTT
CDR3aa: CASNLGRAGGGRRHTDTQYF
j_gene: TRBJ2-3
abundance: .
d_gene: TRBD2
len: 20
v_gene: TRBV5-1